The present T cell receptor beta chain was sequenced within a study of T cell changes during pregnancy in multiple sclerosis. The table came from immunoSEQ multiplex PCR; TCRdb's copy has only in-frame clones and leaves some out. In the table there are roughly 67,000 clones, roughly nine tenths of which are singletons. Per the germline V gene, CDR1 is SEHNR and CDR2 is FQNEAQ (reference sequence). Deletions cut 4 bases from V and 7 bases from J, with 16 bases between. CDR3 length: 14 residues. The chain combines TRBV7-9 with TRBJ1-2, with D possibly TRBD1 on 6 matching bases. This TCR was recovered from a female donor with multiple sclerosis, enrolled in a pregnancy study. The sequencing here drew on peripheral blood, taken in the second trimester of pregnancy. CDR3 residues: CASSYTADRAGYTF. The CDR3 nucleotides are TGTGCCAGCAGCTATACTGCGGACAGAGCTGGCTACACCTTC.